The 25 T cell receptor beta chains below all came from one sample that was sequenced in a study of cytomegalovirus exposure and HLA in healthy donors. It was with 60 Vbeta and 13 Jbeta primers that the PCR ran. Using immunoSEQ multiplex PCR, the repertoire was profiled, and TCRdb retains in-frame clones only, with some absent. The table includes around 130,000 clones, roughly four fifths detected once. Material: PBMCs. Receptor source: a woman between 40 and 50 years old in good health and CMV-seropositive.

V is TRBV7-9 and J is TRBJ2-7; D not resolved. With 4 bases removed from V and 1 base from J, the gap between germline ends came to 8 bases. Germline V gives CDR1 SEHNR, CDR2 FQNEAQ (reference sequence). The CDR3 loop spans 13 amino acids. The DNA of the CDR3 is TGTGCCAGCAGCTCCCCCGGGTCCTACGAGCAGTACTTC. Encoded protein: CASSSPGSYEQYF.

The chain recombines TRBV19 with TRBJ1-5; unclear D gene. This CDR3 has 13 residues. CDR1 and CDR2 (germline): LNHDA, SQIVND (reference sequence). Trimming took 1 base from V and 5 from J, leaving 6 bases between them. The CDR3 DNA is TGTGCCAGTAGTATAGCCACAGATCAGCCCCAGCATTTT. This translates into CASSIATDQPQHF. Full variable domain (missing parts from reference TRBV19 and TRBJ1-5): DGGITQSPKYLFRKEGQNVTLSCEQNLNHDAMYWYRQDPGQGLRLIYYSQIVNDFQKGDIAEGYSVSREKKESFPLTVTSAQKNPTAFYLCASSIATDQPQHFGDGTRLSIL.

V usage is TRBV5-1 and J usage is TRBJ2-6, with a tentative D call TRBD1 (6 bases). V dropped 4 bases and J dropped 4 bases, with 12 bases sitting between them. CDR3 length: 15 amino acids. Germline V gene sequence: CDR1 SGHRS, CDR2 YFSETQ. CDR3 DNA sequence: TGCGCCAGCAGCAGCACAGGGCCCGGGGCCAACGTCCTGACTTTC. It translates to CASSSTGPGANVLTF. The full variable domain, rest sourced from reference TRBV5-1 and TRBJ2-6, is KAGVTQTPRYLIKTRGQQVTLSCSPISGHRSVSWYQQTPGQGLQFLFEYFSETQRNKGNFPGRFSGRQFSNSRSEMNVSTLELGDSALYLCASSSTGPGANVLTFGAGSRLTVL.

The chain links TRBV6-1 to TRBJ2-3; TRBD2 aligns across 14 bases. The germline V gene has CDR1 MNHNS and CDR2 SASEGT. The V gene end was trimmed by 2 bases and the J gene end by 4 bases; junction bases not matched to a gene: 8. CDR3 length: 18 amino acids. In nucleotides, the CDR3 is TGTGCCAGCAGTGAACTTTCGTGGACTAGCGGGGGGCCAGATACGCAGTATTTT. As protein: CASSELSWTSGGPDTQYF.

V gene TRBV4-1 combines with J gene TRBJ1-3, with 7 nucleotides matching TRBD1. The junction had 5 bases not matched to a gene; V was cut back by 4 bases and J by 2 bases. CDR3 length: 15 amino acids. Germline assignment: CDR1 MGHRA and CDR2 YSYEKL. CDR3 sequence reads: CASSRLQGTGNTIYF. CDR3 sequence (DNA): TGCGCCAGCAGCCGCCTACAGGGGACTGGAAACACCATATATTTT.

The chain uses TRBV5-6 and TRBJ2-2; 7 nucleotides line up with TRBD2. V was pared by 7 bases and J by 4 bases, with 13 bases of the junction left unmatched. Germline V lookup: CDR1 SGHDT, CDR2 YYEEEE. The CDR3 contains 16 residues. CDR3 DNA sequence: TGTGCCAGCGGCGTGGGGGGGGGATTCGGCACCGGGGAGCTGTTTTTT. It specifies CASGVGGGFGTGELFF.

The genes are TRBV27 and TRBJ1-5; D not resolved. CDR1 MNHEY and CDR2 SMNVEV come from the germline V gene (reference sequence). CDR3 length: 13 residues. Trimming shortened V by 3 bases and J by 4 bases, and 7 bases separated the two germline ends. The CDR3 protein is CASSFGGNQPQHF. In DNA form, the CDR3 reads TGTGCCAGCAGTTTTGGAGGGAATCAGCCCCAGCATTTT.

CDR3 sequence: CASSFPDRGLGDTQYF. As DNA, the CDR3 is TGTGCCAGCAGCTTCCCTGACAGGGGCCTCGGGGATACGCAGTATTTT. This chain uses TRBV7-2 with TRBJ2-3, with 8 bases aligning to TRBD1. With V trimmed by 3 bases and J by 6 bases, 11 bases remained unmatched. The V gene's germline CDR1 is SGHTA and CDR2 FQGNSA. This CDR3 contains 16 residues.

The CDR3 nucleotides read TGCGCCAGCAGCCTGACTAGCGGGGCTACCGATACGCAGTATTTT. The encoded protein is CASSLTSGATDTQYF. The chain carries TRBV5-1 and TRBJ2-3; 11 bases line up with TRBD2. The CDR3 has 15 amino acids. Germline V CDR1 and CDR2: SGHRS, YFSETQ. V shed 4 bases, J shed 6 bases, and the junction held 7 bases outside the gene matches.

The rearrangement uses TRBV13 and TRBJ2-7; D call uncertain. Germline V lookup: CDR1 PRHDT, CDR2 FYEKMQ (reference sequence). This CDR3 region has 13 residues. Trimming took 6 bases from V and 1 from J, leaving 10 bases between them. The CDR3, as DNA: TGTGCCAGCAGTGATGGGCATTCCTACGAGCAGTACTTC. Protein: CASSDGHSYEQYF.

The chain employs TRBV9 and TRBJ1-3; maybe TRBD1 (5 bases). The CDR3 is 15 amino acids. Germline assignment: CDR1 SGDLS and CDR2 YYNGEE. Trimming pared 4 bases from V and 2 bases from J, leaving 13 bases between. Here the CDR3 DNA reads TGTGCCAGCAGCCCCCAGGGCCAAGCTGGAAACACCATATATTTT. Its translation: CASSPQGQAGNTIYF.

The genes are TRBV28 and TRBJ2-2, with 8 bases fitting TRBD2. The CDR3 loop spans 17 amino acids. The germline V gene has CDR1 MDHEN and CDR2 SYDVKM. Trimming took 3 bases from V and 5 from J; bases not matched to a gene: 11. CDR3 coding DNA: TGTGCCAGCAGTTTCCTGGTCGGGAGGGATGGAACCGGGGAGCTGTTTTTT. This gives the protein CASSFLVGRDGTGELFF. Looking up the rest from reference TRBV28 and TRBJ2-2 gives the full variable domain: DVKVTQSSRYLVKRTGEKVFLECVQDMDHENMFWYRQDPGLGLRLIYFSYDVKMKEKGDIPEGYSVSREKKERFSLILESASTNQTSMYLCASSFLVGRDGTGELFFGEGSRLTVL.

V and J are TRBV9 and TRBJ1-4; 10 nucleotides align to TRBD1. The CDR3 has 15 residues. The germline V gene has CDR1 SGDLS and CDR2 YYNGEE. J gave up 8 bases and V 0 bases, and 4 bases lay outside the gene matches. The CDR3 loop is CASSVDRTGGEKLFF. The CDR3 region has the DNA TGTGCCAGCAGCGTAGACCGGACAGGGGGAGAAAAACTGTTTTTT.

V and J are TRBV18 and TRBJ2-1; 10 bases agree with TRBD2. J was trimmed by 5 bases and V by 3 bases; bases with no gene match: 1. The CDR3 has 14 residues. Germline V gene data show CDR1 as KGHSH and CDR2 as LQKENI. The CDR3 DNA reads as TGTGCCAGCTCACCTCTAGCGGGGGACAATGAGCAGTTCTTC. Translated, it gives CASSPLAGDNEQFF.

The genes are TRBV5-1 and TRBJ2-1; 8 nucleotides agree with TRBD2. With V trimmed by 2 bases and J by 4 bases, 5 bases remained unmatched. The CDR3 is 15 residues long. Germline V lookup: CDR1 SGHRS, CDR2 YFSETQ. CDR3 sequence (DNA): TGCGCCAGCAGCTTAGCGGGAGCTGAGTACAATGAGCAGTTCTTC. Its protein product is CASSLAGAEYNEQFF.

This clone appeared a single time. V and J are TRBV6-5 and TRBJ1-2; no clear D gene. Trimming left V 2 bases short and J 0 bases short, with 10 bases between. This CDR3 is built from 15 residues. Germline CDR1 MNHEY, CDR2 SVGAGI. The CDR3 sequence is CASSYEGVANYGYTF. Written as DNA, the CDR3 is TGTGCCAGCAGTTACGAGGGAGTAGCTAACTATGGCTACACCTTC.

The table lists this clone with a few counts. Its ends do not fully match the called genes, so a read error is possible. The rearrangement uses TRBV7-7 and TRBJ2-7; perhaps TRBD1 as D (6 bases). The germline V gene encodes CDR1 SSHAT and CDR2 FNYEAQ (reference sequence). The CDR3 spans 13 residues. The chain's CDR3 is CASSLEGGYEQYF. DNA of the CDR3: TGTGCTAGCAGCTTAGAAGGGGGCTACGAGCAGTACTTC.

The J gene is TRBJ1-2, the V gene TRBV7-3, with TRBD1 matching 11 bases. The germline gives CDR1 SGHTA, CDR2 FQGTGA. V lost 1 base and J lost 7; bases outside the gene matches: 2. This CDR3 is built from 14 residues. The CDR3 DNA sequence: TGTGCCAGCAGCTTAAGTGGGACAGGGGGTGGCTACACCTTC. Its translation: CASSLSGTGGGYTF.

This rearrangement joins TRBV7-9 to TRBJ1-5; weak D call: TRBD1 (6 bases). Germline V gene lookup returns CDR1 SEHNR and CDR2 FQNEAQ (reference sequence). This CDR3 is built from 15 residues. Trimming took off 5 bases at V and 1 base at J, with 12 bases between the two ends. CDR3 sequence (DNA): TGTGCCAGCAGCCGACAAGGGGGAAGCAATCAGCCCCAGCATTTT. It translates to CASSRQGGSNQPQHF.

With respect to this clone: An end of the junction differs from the germline gene, which may be a read error. This sequence joins TRBV7-8 and TRBJ2-6, with D uncertain. Germline assignment: CDR1 SGHVS and CDR2 FQNEAQ. CDR3 length: 15 residues. The CDR3 reads CANSLEASGANVLTF. The CDR3 DNA follows: TGTGCCAACAGCTTAGAAGCCTCTGGGGCCAACGTCCTGACTTTC.

The chain employs TRBV5-1 and TRBJ1-1; TRBD1 matches 8 bases. Per the germline V gene, CDR1 is SGHRS and CDR2 is YFSETQ. This CDR3 is built from 14 residues. V trimming: 3 bases; J trimming: 4 bases; junction bases outside the gene matches: 5. The CDR3 DNA reads TGCGCCAGCAGCTCGGACAGGGCTGTCACTGAAGCTTTCTTT. Its protein product is CASSSDRAVTEAFF. The full variable domain, rest sourced from reference TRBV5-1 and TRBJ1-1, is KAGVTQTPRYLIKTRGQQVTLSCSPISGHRSVSWYQQTPGQGLQFLFEYFSETQRNKGNFPGRFSGRQFSNSRSEMNVSTLELGDSALYLCASSSDRAVTEAFFGQGTRLTVV.

The chain is built from TRBV5-1 and TRBJ2-7; 7 bases line up with TRBD1. V was pared by 3 bases and J by 4 bases, with 13 bases of the junction left unmatched. This CDR3 has 16 residues. Germline V gives CDR1 SGHRS, CDR2 YFSETQ. The CDR3 DNA follows: TGCGCCAGCAGCTCAGCGATTCCGGGACAGAGATACGAGCAGTACTTC. Protein sequence: CASSSAIPGQRYEQYF.

V is TRBV2 and J is TRBJ1-1, with TRBD1 as a possible D gene (5 bases). V was trimmed by 6 bases and J by 4 bases, leaving 15 bases between them. Germline CDR1 SNHLY, CDR2 FYNNEI. CDR3 length: 14 residues. The CDR3 nucleotides read TGTGCCAGCAGCCTGGACGGGGGGGGCACTGAAGCTTTCTTT. Translated: CASSLDGGGTEAFF.

The genes are TRBV4-2 and TRBJ2-7; 9 nucleotides agree with TRBD1. This CDR3 region has 14 residues. V dropped 3 bases and J dropped 4; count of bases not matched to a gene: 4. Germline CDR1 reads LGHNA; CDR2 reads YNFKEQ. For the CDR3, the DNA is TGTGCCAGCAGCCAGGGGGACAGGGCTTACGAGCAGTACTTC. Translated, it gives CASSQGDRAYEQYF.

The rearrangement uses TRBV27 and TRBJ2-3, with a weak D call TRBD2 (6 bases). This CDR3 contains 12 residues. V lost 10 bases and J 6 bases, leaving 14 bases between the germline ends. Germline V CDR1 and CDR2: MNHEY, SMNVEV (reference sequence). The CDR3, as DNA: TGTGCCATCGGGGGTCAATGGGATACGCAGTATTTT. It yields the protein CAIGGQWDTQYF.